The source of this TCR beta chain is a study of T cells in Graves' hyperthyroidism and ophthalmopathy. Study-level points and caveats: Blood also showed most of the thyroid clonotypes that were expanded above 0.001. Stable hyperthyroidism and ophthalmopathy were separated using 13 V-J signatures.

This clonotype was picked up one time. Its antigen is currently unknown. The V end was cut by 0 bases, the J end by 3 bases, with 12 bases between. CDR3 length: 16 residues. CDR1 and CDR2 (germline): LNHNV, YYDKDF (reference sequence). Researchers barred patients who had uncontrolled infection, other autoimmune disease, pregnancy or lactation. Template material for amplifying TCR beta CDR3 regions consisted of RNA transcripts. TCR CDR3 regions were first amplified by RT-PCR with HTBI primers. TCRdb reprocessed the multiplex PCR reads with MiXCR, giving one entry per CDR3 protein. The data contain more than 500,000 distinct CDR3 sequences, 46% of them singletons.

The receptor's source is an adult woman with Graves' disease, either hyperthyroidism or ophthalmopathy (not recorded which). The chain has TRBV15 and TRBJ1-5, with unresolved D. The source material was peripheral blood or thyroid tissue (not recorded which). The CDR3 DNA is TGTGCCACCAGCAGAGATTTCAGTACGAACAATCAGCCCCAGCATTTT. Its protein product is CATSRDFSTNNQPQHF.